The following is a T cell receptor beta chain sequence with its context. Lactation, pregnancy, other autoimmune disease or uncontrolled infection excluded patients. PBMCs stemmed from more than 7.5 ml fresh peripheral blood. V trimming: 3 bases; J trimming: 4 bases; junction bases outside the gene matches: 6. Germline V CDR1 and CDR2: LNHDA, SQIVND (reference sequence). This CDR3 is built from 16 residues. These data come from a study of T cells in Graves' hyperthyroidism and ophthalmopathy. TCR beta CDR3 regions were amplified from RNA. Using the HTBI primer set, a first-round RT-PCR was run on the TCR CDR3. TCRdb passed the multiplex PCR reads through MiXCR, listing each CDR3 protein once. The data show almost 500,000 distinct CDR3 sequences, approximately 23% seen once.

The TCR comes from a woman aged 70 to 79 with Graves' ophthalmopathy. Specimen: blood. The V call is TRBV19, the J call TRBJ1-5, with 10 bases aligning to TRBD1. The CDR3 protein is CASSIRQGAMNQPQHF. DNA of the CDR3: TGTGCCAGTAGTATCCGACAGGGGGCTATGAATCAGCCCCAGCATTTT. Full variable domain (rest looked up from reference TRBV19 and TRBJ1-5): DGGITQSPKYLFRKEGQNVTLSCEQNLNHDAMYWYRQDPGQGLRLIYYSQIVNDFQKGDIAEGYSVSREKKESFPLTVTSAQKNPTAFYLCASSIRQGAMNQPQHFGDGTRLSIL.